This TCR beta chain was identified during a study of control samples from healthy donors and cancer patients. Here immunoSEQ multiplex PCR was the method, and the copy in TCRdb shows in-frame clones only, minus some. The table has 100,000 to 150,000 clones, less than 95% seen once. The CDR3 is 15 residues long. V lost 4 bases, J lost 0 bases, and 12 bases lay in between. Germline values: CDR1 GTSNPN, CDR2 SVGIG (reference sequence). Source material: blood. This receptor was obtained from a man aged 18 to 29 in good health. The chain is built from TRBV30 and TRBJ1-4, with D uncertain. This chain's CDR3 is CAWMAGTATNEKLFF. The CDR3 nucleotides are TGTGCCTGGATGGCAGGCACTGCAACTAATGAAAAACTGTTTTTT.